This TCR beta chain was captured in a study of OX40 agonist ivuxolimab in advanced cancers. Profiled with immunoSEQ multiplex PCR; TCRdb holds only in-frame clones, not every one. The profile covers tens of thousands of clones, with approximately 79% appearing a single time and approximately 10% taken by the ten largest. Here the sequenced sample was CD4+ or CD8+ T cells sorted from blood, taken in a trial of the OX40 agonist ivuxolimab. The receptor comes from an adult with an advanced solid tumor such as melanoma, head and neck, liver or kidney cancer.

CDR3 sequence: CASSVGPGYNSPLHF. The CDR3 DNA follows: TGTGCCAGCAGCGTGGGGCCGGGTTATAATTCACCCCTCCACTTT. The chain couples TRBV9 to TRBJ1-6; TRBD1 is a possible D gene (5 bases). V gave up 2 bases and J gave up 4 bases, with 10 bases separating them. This CDR3 is 15 amino acids long. The germline CDR1 and CDR2 sequences are SGDLS and YYNGEE. Supplemented by reference TRBV9 and TRBJ1-6, the full variable domain reads DSGVTQTPKHLITATGQRVTLRCSPRSGDLSVYWYQQSLDQGLQFLIQYYNGEERAKGNILERFSAQQFPDLHSELNLSSLELGDSALYFCASSVGPGYNSPLHFGNGTRLTVT.